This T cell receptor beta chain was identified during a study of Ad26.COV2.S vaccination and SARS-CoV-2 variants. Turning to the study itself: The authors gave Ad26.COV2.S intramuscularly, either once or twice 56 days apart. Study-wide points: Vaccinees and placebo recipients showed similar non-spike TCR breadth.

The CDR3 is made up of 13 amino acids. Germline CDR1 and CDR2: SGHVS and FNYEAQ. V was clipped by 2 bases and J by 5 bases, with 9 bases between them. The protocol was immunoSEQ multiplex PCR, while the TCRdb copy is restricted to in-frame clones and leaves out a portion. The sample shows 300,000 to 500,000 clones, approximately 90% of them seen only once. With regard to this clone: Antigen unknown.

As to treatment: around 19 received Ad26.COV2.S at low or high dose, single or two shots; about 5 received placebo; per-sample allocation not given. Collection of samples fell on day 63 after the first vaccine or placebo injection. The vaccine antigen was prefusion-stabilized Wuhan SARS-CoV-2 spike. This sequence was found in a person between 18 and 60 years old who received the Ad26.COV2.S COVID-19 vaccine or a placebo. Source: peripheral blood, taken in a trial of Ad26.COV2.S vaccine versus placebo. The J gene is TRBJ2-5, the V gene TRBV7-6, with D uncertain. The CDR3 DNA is TGTGCCAGCAGCTTATCCCGGCGGGAGACCCAGTACTTC. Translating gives CASSLSRRETQYF.